The next 16 T cell receptor beta chains were all read from a single sample in a study of T cells in Graves' hyperthyroidism and ophthalmopathy (dated by TCRdb to about 2019). Receptor libraries were prepared by multiplex PCR. This sample was sequenced with an Illumina HiSeq 2000. Amplification of TCR beta CDR3 regions was carried out from RNA transcripts. The TCR CDR3 was subjected to a first round of RT-PCR using the HTBI primer set and the Qiagen OneStep RT-PCR kit. TCRdb applied fastp at Q25 and MiXCR to the public reads, then kept only in-frame beta chains. Each entry is one CDR3 protein sequence, shown with its most common DNA and genes. The sample profile shows roughly 500,000 distinct CDR3 sequences; approximately 49% of them were found once. The top ten clonotypes cover roughly 45% of the sample. Material for sequencing was peripheral blood or thyroid tissue (not recorded which). The receptors stem from an adult woman with Graves' disease, either hyperthyroidism or ophthalmopathy (not recorded which).

The chain combines TRBV10-2 with TRBJ2-7; weak D call: TRBD2 (5 bases). With 0 bases removed from V and 6 bases from J, the gap between germline ends came to 9 bases. The CDR3 is made up of 13 amino acids. Germline loops: CDR1 WSHSY, CDR2 SAAADI. The chain's CDR3 is CASSESRGSEQYF. The CDR3 nucleotides are TGCGCCAGCAGTGAGTCGCGAGGGAGCGAGCAGTACTTC.

This clonotype appeared a few times. V and J are TRBV7-9 and TRBJ2-7, with unresolved D. This CDR3 is 11 amino acids long. Germline-derived CDR1 and CDR2 are SEHNR and FQNEAQ (reference sequence). V lost 11 bases and J 10 bases, leaving 18 bases between the germline ends. The CDR3 nucleotides are TGTGCCGGACGGACGGCGCCGATCCAGTACTTC. As protein: CAGRTAPIQYF.

This chain links TRBV20-1 with TRBJ1-1; 8 positions match TRBD1. Germline CDR1 DFQATT, CDR2 SNEGSKA (reference sequence). The CDR3 runs 14 residues. With 3 bases clipped from V and 6 bases from J, the junction kept 9 bases outside the gene matches. DNA of the CDR3: TGCAGTGCTAGGGTCTTCGACAGGGGCGCTGAAGCTTTCTTT. The encoded protein is CSARVFDRGAEAFF.

This clonotype was seen many times. The gene calls are TRBV7-2 and TRBJ2-5; possibly TRBD1 for D (5 bases). The CDR3 extends over 15 amino acids. Trimming pared 1 base from V and 1 base from J, leaving 10 bases between. CDR1 and CDR2 from the germline V gene are SGHTA and FQGNSA. DNA of the CDR3: TGTGCCAGCAGCTTAGTCAGGACAACCCAAGAGACCCAGTACTTC. Its protein is CASSLVRTTQETQYF.

This clonotype was counted at least ten times. The chain joins TRBV11-3 to TRBJ1-1; the D gene is possibly TRBD1 (5 bases). V was pared by 5 bases and J by 0 bases, with 10 bases between. There are 14 residues in the CDR3. The germline V gene has CDR1 SGHNT and CDR2 YENEEA. CDR3 amino acids: CASSPAGMNTEAFF. The CDR3 DNA reads TGTGCCAGCAGCCCGGCAGGGATGAACACTGAAGCTTTCTTT.

This clonotype came up many times. The rearrangement links TRBV5-1 to TRBJ1-6; the D is unclear. Germline CDR1 SGHRS, CDR2 YFSETQ. Deletions cut 7 bases from V and 8 bases from J, with 10 bases between. The CDR3 sequence is 12 residues long. The CDR3: CASLRFYSPLHF. The CDR3 DNA is TGCGCCAGCCTGAGATTCTATTCACCCCTCCACTTT. The entire variable domain, with the rest obtained from reference TRBV5-1 and TRBJ1-6, is as follows: KAGVTQTPRYLIKTRGQQVTLSCSPISGHRSVSWYQQTPGQGLQFLFEYFSETQRNKGNFPGRFSGRQFSNSRSEMNVSTLELGDSALYLCASLRFYSPLHFGNGTRLTVT.

The chain recombines TRBV3-1 with TRBJ2-3; tentative D call: TRBD1 (6 bases). V lost 5 bases, J lost 3 bases, and 9 bases lay in between. The CDR3 sequence is 13 residues long. Germline V gene lookup returns CDR1 LGHDT and CDR2 YNNKEL (reference sequence). As DNA, the CDR3 is TGTGCCAGCAGCGGGGACACAACAGATACGCAGTATTTT. Protein sequence: CASSGDTTDTQYF.

The chain couples TRBV10-3 to TRBJ2-5; 8 bases match TRBD1. CDR1 is ENHRY, CDR2 SYGVKD, per germline. Trimming at V came to 6 bases and at J to 5 bases, leaving 11 bases not matched to a gene. The CDR3 spans 15 residues. CDR3 coding DNA: TGTGCCATCAGCCGTCGGACAGGGTGGGAGGAGACCCAGTACTTC. This encodes CAISRRTGWEETQYF.

This clonotype was observed many times. The chain carries TRBV12-3 or TRBV12-4 and TRBJ2-6, with a possible D match to TRBD1 (6 bases). The germline V and J ends were trimmed by 3 bases and 0 bases, with 9 bases remaining between them. The CDR3 consists of 16 residues. Here the CDR3 DNA reads TGTGCCAGCAGTTTTACAGGGTACTCTGGGGCCAACGTCCTGACTTTC. Amino acid sequence: CASSFTGYSGANVLTF.

CDR3: CASSSLLSPYNEQFF. The DNA of the CDR3 is TGTGCCAGCAGCTCACTCCTGTCCCCGTACAATGAGCAGTTCTTC. This sequence joins TRBV7-9 and TRBJ2-1; the D is unclear. Deletions cut 4 bases from V and 4 bases from J, with 14 bases between. Germline V CDR1 and CDR2: SEHNR, FQNEAQ (reference sequence). This CDR3 spans 15 amino acids.

This clonotype was observed at least ten times. This chain joins TRBV10-3 and TRBJ1-3; possible D gene TRBD1, 5 bases. The germline gives CDR1 ENHRY, CDR2 SYGVKD. V dropped 4 bases and J dropped 0 bases, with 13 bases sitting between them. The CDR3 totals 16 residues. This chain's CDR3 is CAISGAQDPSGNTIYF. CDR3 DNA: TGTGCCATCAGTGGGGCACAGGACCCCTCTGGAAACACCATATATTTT.

This clonotype was seen ten or more times. The chain combines TRBV7-9 with TRBJ2-5; the D is unclear. The CDR3 runs 12 residues. The germline V gene has CDR1 SEHNR and CDR2 FQNEAQ (reference sequence). Deletions cut 2 bases from V and 1 base from J, with 2 bases between. The CDR3 is CASSLLQETQYF. CDR3 coding DNA: TGTGCCAGCAGCTTACTCCAAGAGACCCAGTACTTC. Drawing the rest from reference TRBV7-9 and TRBJ2-5, the complete variable domain is DTGVSQNPRHKITKRGQNVTFRCDPISEHNRLYWYRQTLGQGPEFLTYFQNEAQLEKSRLLSDRFSAERPKGSFSTLEIQRTEQGDSAMYLCASSLLQETQYFGPGTRLLVL.

J is TRBJ1-6 and V is TRBV7-2, with D hard to call. The CDR3 extends over 14 amino acids. Trimming shortened V by 6 bases and J by 6 bases, and 12 bases separated the two germline ends. Germline V gives CDR1 SGHTA, CDR2 FQGNSA. The CDR3 DNA reads as TGTGCCAGCAGTTTGATCAACCTTAATTCACCCCTCCACTTT. This sequence encodes CASSLINLNSPLHF.

The gene calls are TRBV6-5 and TRBJ2-7; 7 positions match TRBD2. The CDR3 has 16 amino acids. The trim removed 0 bases at V and 0 bases at J, leaving 5 bases unmatched. Germline assignment: CDR1 MNHEY and CDR2 SVGAGI. This CDR3 reads CASSYSRLADSYEQYF. The CDR3 nucleotides are TGTGCCAGCAGTTACTCGAGGCTAGCGGACTCCTACGAGCAGTACTTC.

The sample holds a few counts of this clonotype. This rearrangement joins TRBV20-1 to TRBJ2-7; 10 nucleotides match TRBD1. V was pared by 3 bases and J by 0 bases, with 2 bases of the junction left unmatched. The CDR3 contains 14 residues. Germline V lookup: CDR1 DFQATT, CDR2 SNEGSKA (reference sequence). The CDR3 sequence: CSARGQGHSYEQYF. The CDR3 DNA follows: TGCAGTGCTAGGGGACAGGGGCACTCCTACGAGCAGTACTTC.

The rearrangement uses TRBV5-1 and TRBJ2-6, with D perhaps TRBD1 (6 bases). Per germline, CDR1 SGHRS and CDR2 YFSETQ. V lost 5 bases and J lost 0, with 12 bases in between. The CDR3 has 16 residues. CDR3 sequence reads: CASRFGQSSGANVLTF. The CDR3 DNA follows: TGCGCCAGCAGGTTTGGACAGTCCTCTGGGGCCAACGTCCTGACTTTC.